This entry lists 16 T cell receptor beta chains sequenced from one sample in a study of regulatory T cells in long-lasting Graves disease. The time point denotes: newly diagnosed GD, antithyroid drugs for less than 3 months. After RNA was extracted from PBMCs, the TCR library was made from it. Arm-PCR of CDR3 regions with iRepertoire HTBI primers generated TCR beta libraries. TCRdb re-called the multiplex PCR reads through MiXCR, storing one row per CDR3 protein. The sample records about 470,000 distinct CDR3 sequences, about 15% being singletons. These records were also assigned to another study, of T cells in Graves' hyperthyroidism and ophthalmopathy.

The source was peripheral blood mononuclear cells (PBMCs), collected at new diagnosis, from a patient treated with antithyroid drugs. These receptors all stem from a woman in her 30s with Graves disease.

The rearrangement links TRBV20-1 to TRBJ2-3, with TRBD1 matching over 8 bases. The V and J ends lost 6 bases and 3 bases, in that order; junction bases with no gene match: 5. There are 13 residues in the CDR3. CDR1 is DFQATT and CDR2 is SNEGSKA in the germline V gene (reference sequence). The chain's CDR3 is CSADGQGTDTQYF. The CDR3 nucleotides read TGCAGTGCGGATGGACAGGGAACAGATACGCAGTATTTT.

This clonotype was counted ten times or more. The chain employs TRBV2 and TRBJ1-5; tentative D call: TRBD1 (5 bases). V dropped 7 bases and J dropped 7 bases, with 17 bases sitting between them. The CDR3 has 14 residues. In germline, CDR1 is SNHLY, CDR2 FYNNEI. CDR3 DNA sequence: TGTGCCAGCACCACGAGCCGGGGCAGACAGCCCCAGCATTTT. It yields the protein CASTTSRGRQPQHF.

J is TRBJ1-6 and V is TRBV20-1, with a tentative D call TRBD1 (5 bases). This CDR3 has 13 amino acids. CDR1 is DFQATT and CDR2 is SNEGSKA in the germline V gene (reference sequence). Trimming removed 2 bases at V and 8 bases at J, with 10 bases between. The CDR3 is CSARRQIDSPLHF. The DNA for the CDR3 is TGCAGTGCTAGAAGACAGATAGATTCACCCCTCCACTTT.

The DNA of the CDR3 is TGTGCCAGCAGCCAGGACTGGGGTGACCCAGATACGCAGTATTTT. It codes for CASSQDWGDPDTQYF. The chain couples TRBV7-7 to TRBJ2-3, with a weak D call TRBD2 (5 bases). Trimming removed 5 bases at V and 4 bases at J, with 16 bases between. CDR1 is SSHAT, CDR2 FNYEAQ, per germline (reference sequence). The CDR3 is made up of 15 amino acids. Using reference TRBV7-7 and TRBJ2-3 for the parts outside the CDR3, the full variable domain is GAGVSQSPRYKVTKRGQDVTLRCDPISSHATLYWYQQALGQGPEFLTYFNYEAQPDKSGLPSDRFSAERPEGSISTLTIQRTEQRDSAMYRCASSQDWGDPDTQYFGPGTRLTVL.

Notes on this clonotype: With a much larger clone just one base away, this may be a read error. CDR3 sequence: CASSEWVGGNQPQHF. The DNA for the CDR3 is TGTGCCAGCAGTGAATGGGTTGGGGGCAATCAGCCCCAGCATTTT. The chain combines TRBV6-1 with TRBJ1-5; D is uncertain. Trimming shortened V by 2 bases and J by 2 bases, and 10 bases separated the two germline ends. This CDR3 region has 15 residues. CDR1 is MNHNS and CDR2 is SASEGT in the germline V gene.

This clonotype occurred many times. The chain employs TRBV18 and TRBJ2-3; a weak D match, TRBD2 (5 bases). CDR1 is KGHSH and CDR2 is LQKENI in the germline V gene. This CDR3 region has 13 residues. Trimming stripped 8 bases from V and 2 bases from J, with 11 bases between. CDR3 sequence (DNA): TGTGCCAGCCGGGGTAGGAACACAGATACGCAGTATTTT. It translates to CASRGRNTDTQYF.

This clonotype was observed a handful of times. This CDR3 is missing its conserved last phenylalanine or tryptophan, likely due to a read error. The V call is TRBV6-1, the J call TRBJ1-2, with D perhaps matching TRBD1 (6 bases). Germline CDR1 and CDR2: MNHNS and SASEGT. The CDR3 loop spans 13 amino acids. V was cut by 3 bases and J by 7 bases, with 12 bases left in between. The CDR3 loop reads CASSDAGARGYTL. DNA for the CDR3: TGTGCCAGCAGTGACGCAGGGGCGCGTGGCTACACCCTC.

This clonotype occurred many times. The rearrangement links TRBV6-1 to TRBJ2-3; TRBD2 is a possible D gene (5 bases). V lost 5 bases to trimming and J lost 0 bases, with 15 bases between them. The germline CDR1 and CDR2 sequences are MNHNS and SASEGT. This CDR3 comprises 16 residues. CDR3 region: CASSRGGYGSTDTQYF. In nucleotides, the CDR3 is TGTGCCAGCAGTCGAGGCGGGTATGGGAGCACAGATACGCAGTATTTT.

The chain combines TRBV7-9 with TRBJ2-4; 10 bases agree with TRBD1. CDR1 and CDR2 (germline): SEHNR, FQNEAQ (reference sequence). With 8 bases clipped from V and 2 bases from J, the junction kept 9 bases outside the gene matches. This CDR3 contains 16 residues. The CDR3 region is CASGHGQGGPKNIQYF. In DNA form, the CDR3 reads TGTGCCAGCGGCCACGGACAGGGGGGGCCCAAAAACATTCAGTACTTC.

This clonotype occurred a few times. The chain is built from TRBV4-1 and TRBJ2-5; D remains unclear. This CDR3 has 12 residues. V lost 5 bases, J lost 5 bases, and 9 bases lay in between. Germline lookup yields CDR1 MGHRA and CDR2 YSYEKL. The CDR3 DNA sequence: TGCGCCAGCAGCAACACCCTGGAGACCCAGTACTTC. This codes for CASSNTLETQYF.

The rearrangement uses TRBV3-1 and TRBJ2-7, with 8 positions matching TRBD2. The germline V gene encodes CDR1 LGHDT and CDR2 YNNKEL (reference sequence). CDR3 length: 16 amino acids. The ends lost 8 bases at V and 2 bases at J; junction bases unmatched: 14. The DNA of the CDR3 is TGTGCCAGCGGCGACCTAGAGCGGGGGCCGACCTACGAGCAGTACTTC. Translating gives CASGDLERGPTYEQYF.

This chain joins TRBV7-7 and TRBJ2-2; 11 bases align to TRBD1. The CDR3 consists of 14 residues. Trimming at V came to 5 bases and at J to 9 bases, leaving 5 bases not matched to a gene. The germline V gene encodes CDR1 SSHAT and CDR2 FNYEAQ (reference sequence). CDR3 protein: CASSPGQGARELFF. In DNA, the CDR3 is TGTGCCAGCAGCCCAGGACAGGGGGCCCGGGAGCTGTTTTTT.

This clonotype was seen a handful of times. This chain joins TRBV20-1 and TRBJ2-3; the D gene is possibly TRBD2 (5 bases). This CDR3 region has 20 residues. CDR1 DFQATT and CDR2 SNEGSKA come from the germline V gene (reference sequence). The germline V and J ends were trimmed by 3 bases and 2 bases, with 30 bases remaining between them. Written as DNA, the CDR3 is TGCAGTGCTAGGACCGCACAGAACAACGACCCCGAGGGCCCCACAGATACGCAGTATTTT. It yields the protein CSARTAQNNDPEGPTDTQYF.

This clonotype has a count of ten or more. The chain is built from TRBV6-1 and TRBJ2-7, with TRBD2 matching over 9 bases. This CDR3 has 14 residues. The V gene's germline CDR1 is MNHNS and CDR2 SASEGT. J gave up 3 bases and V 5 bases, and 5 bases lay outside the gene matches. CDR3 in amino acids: CASSRERGVYEQYF. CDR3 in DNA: TGTGCCAGCAGTCGTGAGCGGGGGGTCTACGAGCAGTACTTC.

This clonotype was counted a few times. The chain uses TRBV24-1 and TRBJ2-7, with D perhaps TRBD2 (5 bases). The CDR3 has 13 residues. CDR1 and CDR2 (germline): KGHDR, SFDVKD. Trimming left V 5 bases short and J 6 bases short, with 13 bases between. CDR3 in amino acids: CATSASGMGEQYF. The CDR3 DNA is TGTGCCACCAGTGCCTCCGGGATGGGCGAGCAGTACTTC.

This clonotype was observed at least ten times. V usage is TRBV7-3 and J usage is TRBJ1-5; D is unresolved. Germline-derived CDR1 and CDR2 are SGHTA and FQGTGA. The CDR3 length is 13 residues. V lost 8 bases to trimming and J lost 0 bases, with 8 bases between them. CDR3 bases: TGTGCCAGCGCGATGGATAGCAATCAGCCCCAGCATTTT. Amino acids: CASAMDSNQPQHF.